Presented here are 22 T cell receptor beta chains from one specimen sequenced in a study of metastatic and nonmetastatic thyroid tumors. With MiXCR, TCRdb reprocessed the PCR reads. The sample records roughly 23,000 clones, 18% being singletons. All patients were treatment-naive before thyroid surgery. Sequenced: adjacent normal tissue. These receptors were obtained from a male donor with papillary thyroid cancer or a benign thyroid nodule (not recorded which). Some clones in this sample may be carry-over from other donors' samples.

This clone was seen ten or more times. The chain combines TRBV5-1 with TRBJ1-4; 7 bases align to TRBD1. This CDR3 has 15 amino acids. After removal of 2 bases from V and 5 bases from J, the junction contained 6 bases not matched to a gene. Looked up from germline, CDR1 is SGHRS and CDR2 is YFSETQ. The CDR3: CASSFTGTDNEKLFF. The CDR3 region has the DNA TGCGCCAGCAGCTTTACCGGGACAGACAATGAAAAACTGTTTTTT. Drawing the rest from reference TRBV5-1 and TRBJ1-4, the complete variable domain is KAGVTQTPRYLIKTRGQQVTLSCSPISGHRSVSWYQQTPGQGLQFLFEYFSETQRNKGNFPGRFSGRQFSNSRSEMNVSTLELGDSALYLCASSFTGTDNEKLFFGSGTQLSVL.

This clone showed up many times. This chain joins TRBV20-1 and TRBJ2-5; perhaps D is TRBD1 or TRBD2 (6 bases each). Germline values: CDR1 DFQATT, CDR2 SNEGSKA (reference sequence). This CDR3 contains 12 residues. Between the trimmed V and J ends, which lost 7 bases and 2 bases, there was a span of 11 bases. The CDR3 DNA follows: TGCAGTGTGACAGGAGGGCAAGAGACCCAGTACTTC. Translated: CSVTGGQETQYF.

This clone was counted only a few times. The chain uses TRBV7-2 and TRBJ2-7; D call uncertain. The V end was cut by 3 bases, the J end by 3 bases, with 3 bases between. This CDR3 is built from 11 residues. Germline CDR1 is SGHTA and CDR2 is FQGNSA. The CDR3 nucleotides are TGTGCCAGCAGCTTCGACTACGAGCAGTACTTC. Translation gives CASSFDYEQYF.

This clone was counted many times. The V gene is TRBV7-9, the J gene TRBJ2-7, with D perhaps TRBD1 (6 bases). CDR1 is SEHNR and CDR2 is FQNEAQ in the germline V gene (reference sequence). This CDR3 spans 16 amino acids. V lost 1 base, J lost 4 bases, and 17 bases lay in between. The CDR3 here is CASSLVATDRDYEQYF. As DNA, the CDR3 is TGTGCCAGCAGCTTAGTAGCCACGGACAGAGATTACGAGCAGTACTTC.

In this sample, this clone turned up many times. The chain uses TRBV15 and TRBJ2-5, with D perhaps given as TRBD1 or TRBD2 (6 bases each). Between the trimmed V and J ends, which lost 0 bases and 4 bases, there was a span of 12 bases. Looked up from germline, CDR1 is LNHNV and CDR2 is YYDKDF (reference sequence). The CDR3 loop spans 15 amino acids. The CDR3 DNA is TGTGCCACCAGCAGAGATCAAGGGGGGAGAGAGACCCAGTACTTC. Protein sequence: CATSRDQGGRETQYF.

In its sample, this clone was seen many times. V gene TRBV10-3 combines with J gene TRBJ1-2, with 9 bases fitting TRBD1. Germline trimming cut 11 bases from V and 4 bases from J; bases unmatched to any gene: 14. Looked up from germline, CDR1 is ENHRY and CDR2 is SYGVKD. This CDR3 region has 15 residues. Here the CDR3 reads CASSAPGQGFYGYTF. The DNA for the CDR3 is TGTGCCTCCAGTGCGCCGGGACAGGGATTCTATGGCTACACCTTC.

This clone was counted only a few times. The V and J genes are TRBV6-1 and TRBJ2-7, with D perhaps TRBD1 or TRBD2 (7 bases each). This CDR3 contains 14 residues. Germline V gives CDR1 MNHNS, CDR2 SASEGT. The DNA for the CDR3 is TGTGCCAGCAGTGAGAACAGGGGCGCCAGGGGGGGGCAAGTC. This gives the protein CASSENRGARGGQV.

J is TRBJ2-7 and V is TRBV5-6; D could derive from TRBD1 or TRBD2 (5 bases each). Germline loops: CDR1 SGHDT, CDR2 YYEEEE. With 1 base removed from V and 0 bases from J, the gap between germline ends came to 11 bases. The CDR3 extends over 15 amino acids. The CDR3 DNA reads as TGTGCCAGCAGCTTGTTGGGGACCGTCTCCTACGAGCAGTACGTC. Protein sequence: CASSLLGTVSYEQYV.

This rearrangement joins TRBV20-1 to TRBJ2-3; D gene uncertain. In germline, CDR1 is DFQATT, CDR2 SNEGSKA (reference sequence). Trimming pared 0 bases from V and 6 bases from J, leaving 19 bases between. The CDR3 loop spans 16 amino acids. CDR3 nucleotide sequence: TGCAGTGCTAGAGATTCCCTTAGGGTCTTTGGCGATACGCAGTATTTT. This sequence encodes CSARDSLRVFGDTQYF.

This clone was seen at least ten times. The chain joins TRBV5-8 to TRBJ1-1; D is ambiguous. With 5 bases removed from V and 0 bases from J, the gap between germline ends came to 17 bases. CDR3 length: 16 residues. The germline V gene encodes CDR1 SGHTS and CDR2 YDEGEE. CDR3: CASRPGSRILNTEAFF. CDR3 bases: TGTGCCAGCAGACCCGGATCACGGATCTTGAACACTGAAGCTTTCTTT.

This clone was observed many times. This CDR3 reads CASSRLASGGGADTQYF. CDR3 bases: TGTGCCAGCAGCCGGCTGGCTAGCGGTGGGGGGGCAGATACGCAGTATTTT. The chain joins TRBV5-6 to TRBJ2-3; 7 nucleotides agree with TRBD2. Trimming at V came to 4 bases and at J to 4 bases, leaving 15 bases not matched to a gene. The CDR3 consists of 17 residues. The germline V gene encodes CDR1 SGHDT and CDR2 YYEEEE.

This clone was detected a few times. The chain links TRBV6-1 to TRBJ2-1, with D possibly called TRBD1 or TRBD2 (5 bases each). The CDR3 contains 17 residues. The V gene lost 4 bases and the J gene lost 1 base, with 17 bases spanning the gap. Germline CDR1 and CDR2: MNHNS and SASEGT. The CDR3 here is CASSGGSEGASYNEQFF. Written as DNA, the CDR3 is TGTGCCAGCAGTGGGGGGTCTGAAGGGGCGTCCTACAATGAGCAGTTCTTC.

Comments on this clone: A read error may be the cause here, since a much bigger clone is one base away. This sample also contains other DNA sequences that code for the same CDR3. The CDR3 protein is CATSDLVTGTQYF. In nucleotides, the CDR3 is TGTGCCACCAGTGATTTGGTGACAGGTACTCAGTATTTT. The J gene is TRBJ2-3, the V gene TRBV24-1; D possibly corresponds to TRBD1 (6 bases). Between the trimmed V and J ends, which lost 0 bases and 12 bases, there was a span of 12 bases. Germline V gene lookup returns CDR1 KGHDR and CDR2 SFDVKD. This CDR3 region has 13 residues.

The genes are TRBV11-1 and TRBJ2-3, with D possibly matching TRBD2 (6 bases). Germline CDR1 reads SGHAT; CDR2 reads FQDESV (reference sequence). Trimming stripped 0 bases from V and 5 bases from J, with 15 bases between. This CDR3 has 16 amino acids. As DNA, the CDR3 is TGTGCCAGCAGCTTAGCACTAGCTGGAGGTGGAGATACGCAGTATTTT. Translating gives CASSLALAGGGDTQYF.

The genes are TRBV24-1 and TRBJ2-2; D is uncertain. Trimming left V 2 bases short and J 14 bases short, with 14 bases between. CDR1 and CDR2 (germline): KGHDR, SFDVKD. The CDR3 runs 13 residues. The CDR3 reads CATSDYPTGYLFF. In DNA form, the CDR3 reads TGTGCCACCAGTGATTACCCCACCGGGTATCTGTTTTTT.

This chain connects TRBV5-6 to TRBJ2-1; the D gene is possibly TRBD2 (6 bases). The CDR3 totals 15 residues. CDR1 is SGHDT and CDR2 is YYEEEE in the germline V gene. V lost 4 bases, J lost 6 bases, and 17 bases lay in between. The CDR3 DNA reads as TGTGCCAGCAGCGTATGGGGCGGAGGGTCCAATGAGCAGTTCTTC. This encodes CASSVWGGGSNEQFF.

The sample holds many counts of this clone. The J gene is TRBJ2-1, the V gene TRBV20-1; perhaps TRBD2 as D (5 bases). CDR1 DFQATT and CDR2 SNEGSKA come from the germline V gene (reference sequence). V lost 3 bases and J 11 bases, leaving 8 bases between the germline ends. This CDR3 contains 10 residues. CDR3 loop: CSASGVKQFF. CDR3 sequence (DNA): TGCAGTGCTAGCGGGGTAAAGCAGTTCTTC.

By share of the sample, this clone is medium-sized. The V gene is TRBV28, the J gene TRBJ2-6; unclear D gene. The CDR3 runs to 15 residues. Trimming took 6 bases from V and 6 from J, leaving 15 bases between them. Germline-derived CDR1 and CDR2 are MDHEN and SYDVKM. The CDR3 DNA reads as TGTGCCAGCAGACGGACGGCCGCCTCGGCCAACGTCCTGACTTTC. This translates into CASRRTAASANVLTF.

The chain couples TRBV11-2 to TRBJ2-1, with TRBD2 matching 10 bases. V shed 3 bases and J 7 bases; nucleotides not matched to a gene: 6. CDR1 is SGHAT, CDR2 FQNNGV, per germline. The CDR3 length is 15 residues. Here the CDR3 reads CASSFGSGGSNEQFF. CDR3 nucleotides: TGTGCCAGCAGCTTCGGTAGCGGGGGGTCGAATGAGCAGTTCTTC.

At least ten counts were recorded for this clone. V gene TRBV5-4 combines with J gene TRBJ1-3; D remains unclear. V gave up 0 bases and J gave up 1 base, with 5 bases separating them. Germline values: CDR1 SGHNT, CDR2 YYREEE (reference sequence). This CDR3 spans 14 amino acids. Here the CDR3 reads CASSLGGSGNTIYF. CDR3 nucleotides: TGTGCCAGCAGCTTGGGTGGGTCTGGAAACACCATATATTTT. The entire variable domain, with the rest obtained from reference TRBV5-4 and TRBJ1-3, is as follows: ETGVTQSPTHLIKTRGQQVTLRCSSQSGHNTVSWYQQALGQGPQFIFQYYREEENGRGNFPPRFSGLQFPNYSSELNVNALELDDSALYLCASSLGGSGNTIYFGEGSWLTVV.

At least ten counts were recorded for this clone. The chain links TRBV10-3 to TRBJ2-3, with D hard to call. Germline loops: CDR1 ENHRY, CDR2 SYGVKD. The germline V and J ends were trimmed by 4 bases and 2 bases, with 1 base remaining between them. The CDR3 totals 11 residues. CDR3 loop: CAISVTDTQYF. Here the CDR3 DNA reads TGTGCCATCAGTGTCACAGATACGCAGTATTTT.

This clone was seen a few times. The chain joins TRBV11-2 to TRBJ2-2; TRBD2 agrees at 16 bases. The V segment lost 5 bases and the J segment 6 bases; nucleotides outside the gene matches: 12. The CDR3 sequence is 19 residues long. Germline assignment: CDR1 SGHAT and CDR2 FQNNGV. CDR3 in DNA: TGTGCCAGCAGCCCTGCCGGGACTAGCGGGAGGGCAAGGGCCGGGGAGCTGTTTTTT. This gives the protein CASSPAGTSGRARAGELFF.